The 20 T cell receptor beta chains below all came from one sample that was sequenced in a study of T cell responses to AZD1222 COVID-19 vaccine. This table comes from immunoSEQ multiplex PCR, and its TCRdb copy is limited to in-frame clones, with some not included. The table shows roughly 69,000 clones, with under 90% occurring only once. Sequences were derived from peripheral blood, sampled 28 days after the second AZD1222 dose. The origin of the receptors is an adult who received the AZD1222 COVID-19 vaccine.

The table lists this clone with a count of one. V usage is TRBV11-2 and J usage is TRBJ1-3; 10 positions agree with TRBD1. This CDR3 is built from 16 residues. V lost 4 bases to trimming and J lost 2 bases; unmatched junction nucleotides: 5. CDR1 SGHAT and CDR2 FQNNGV come from the germline V gene. DNA of the CDR3: TGTGCCAGCAGCTCCCCGGACAGGGGGGCTGGAAACACCATATATTTT. It codes for CASSSPDRGAGNTIYF.

The chain couples TRBV7-9 to TRBJ1-2; TRBD1 matches at 9 bases. This CDR3 region has 16 residues. The V gene's germline CDR1 is SEHNR and CDR2 FQNEAQ (reference sequence). V was clipped by 5 bases and J by 1 base; unmatched bases: 8. The chain's CDR3 is CASSGQGLFGNYGYTF. The CDR3 DNA reads as TGTGCCAGCAGCGGACAGGGGCTCTTTGGTAACTATGGCTACACCTTC.

This clone was counted once. The chain couples TRBV2 to TRBJ1-2, with 9 nucleotides matching TRBD1. CDR3 length equals 12 residues. The J segment lost 5 bases and the V segment lost 8 bases, leaving 3 bases of the junction unmatched. Germline loops: CDR1 SNHLY, CDR2 FYNNEI. The CDR3, as DNA: TGTGCCAGCCGGGGGACAGGGTATGGCTACACCTTC. Translated, it gives CASRGTGYGYTF.

This clone occurred a few times. The J gene is TRBJ1-5, the V gene TRBV2, with D uncertain. Trimming pared 2 bases from V and 3 bases from J, leaving 8 bases between. The germline V gene encodes CDR1 SNHLY and CDR2 FYNNEI. This CDR3 has 14 amino acids. The CDR3 DNA reads TGTGCCAGCAGTGAACAAGGGCCCAATCAGCCCCAGCATTTT. It yields the protein CASSEQGPNQPQHF. Supplemented by reference TRBV2 and TRBJ1-5, the full variable domain reads EPEVTQTPSHQVTQMGQEVILRCVPISNHLYFYWYRQILGQKVEFLVSFYNNEISEKSEIFDDQFSVERPDGSNFTLKIRSTKLEDSAMYFCASSEQGPNQPQHFGDGTRLSIL.

The chain is built from TRBV3-1 (or the pseudogene TRBV3-2) and TRBJ2-3, with 9 bases that match TRBD2. There are 17 residues in the CDR3. Trimming at V came to 6 bases and at J to 2 bases, leaving 12 bases not matched to a gene. Germline values: CDR1 LGHDT, CDR2 YNNKEL (reference sequence). The chain's CDR3 is CASSLERLAGNTDTQYF. CDR3 nucleotide sequence: TGTGCCAGCAGTCTTGAGCGTCTAGCGGGAAACACAGATACGCAGTATTTT.

This sequence joins TRBV11-3 and TRBJ2-7; TRBD1 agrees at 8 bases. The CDR3 loop spans 15 amino acids. V was clipped by 6 bases and J by 4 bases; unmatched bases: 11. Germline V CDR1 and CDR2: SGHNT, YENEEA. The CDR3 protein is CASSKTGTGIYEQYF. CDR3 sequence (DNA): TGTGCCAGCAGTAAAACCGGGACAGGAATATACGAGCAGTACTTC.

This clone has just a few counts. V is TRBV3-1 (or the pseudogene TRBV3-2) and J is TRBJ2-7; no reliable D call. The ends were cut back, 0 bases at V and 2 bases at J, with 8 bases in the middle. Germline CDR1 is LGHDT and CDR2 is YNNKEL (reference sequence). The CDR3 totals 14 residues. DNA of the CDR3: TGTGCCAGCAGCCAAGACTCGCGCCCCTACGAGCAGTACTTC. It is translated as CASSQDSRPYEQYF.

The chain joins TRBV18 to TRBJ2-5; TRBD2 aligns across 15 bases. The CDR3 sequence is 18 residues long. V was pared by 3 bases and J by 4 bases, with 9 bases of the junction left unmatched. Germline CDR1 is KGHSH and CDR2 is LQKENI. The CDR3 here is CASSPRTSGGAVRETQYF. DNA of the CDR3: TGTGCCAGCTCACCTCGGACTAGCGGGGGGGCCGTCCGAGAGACCCAGTACTTC.

The chain couples TRBV2 to TRBJ2-2, with D perhaps matching TRBD2 (6 bases). The length of the CDR3 is 16 residues. CDR1 SNHLY and CDR2 FYNNEI come from the germline V gene. The V and J ends lost 6 bases and 6 bases respectively, with 20 bases between them. CDR3 nucleotides: TGTGCCAGCAGCAGGAGGGAGGCCTGGTTAGCCGGGGAGCTGTTTTTT. This gives the protein CASSRREAWLAGELFF.

The chain recombines TRBV7-9 with TRBJ1-4; 9 nucleotides agree with TRBD1. V lost 4 bases to trimming and J lost 8 bases; unmatched junction nucleotides: 17. The CDR3 contains 18 residues. Germline V gives CDR1 SEHNR, CDR2 FQNEAQ (reference sequence). The CDR3, as DNA: TGTGCCAGCAGCTCCACCGGGACAGGGTCTTTTGTTGGGGAAAAACTGTTTTTT. As protein: CASSSTGTGSFVGEKLFF.

A word on this clone: The sample holds other DNA sequences that translate to the same CDR3. The rearrangement joins TRBV13 to TRBJ2-1; TRBD2 matches at 8 bases. CDR3 length: 15 residues. Germline V gene lookup returns CDR1 PRHDT and CDR2 FYEKMQ (reference sequence). Unmatched junction bases numbered 8, after V lost 3 bases and J lost 7 bases. The CDR3 region is CASSLGRGGLNEQFF. The CDR3 DNA sequence: TGTGCCAGCAGCTTGGGTCGGGGGGGCTTAAATGAGCAGTTCTTC.

The chain employs TRBV5-5 and TRBJ1-5; 8 bases are shared with TRBD1. The CDR3 spans 15 residues. V was pared by 4 bases and J by 5 bases, with 8 bases of the junction left unmatched. Germline V lookup: CDR1 SGHKS, CDR2 YYEKEE (reference sequence). The CDR3 nucleotides are TGTGCCAGCAGCGGAAATGACAGGGGTCATCAGCCCCAGCATTTT. Translated: CASSGNDRGHQPQHF.

This clone was found a few times. V and J are TRBV2 and TRBJ1-5, with D unresolved. The CDR3 consists of 13 residues. V lost 5 bases to trimming and J lost 1 base, with 6 bases between them. Per germline, CDR1 SNHLY and CDR2 FYNNEI. This CDR3 reads CASSIQSNQPQHF. The CDR3 DNA follows: TGTGCCAGCAGTATCCAGAGCAATCAGCCCCAGCATTTT.

This clone was picked up a small number of times. This rearrangement joins TRBV3-1 (or the pseudogene TRBV3-2) to TRBJ2-1; 9 bases map to TRBD2. V trimming: 1 base; J trimming: 7 bases; junction bases outside the gene matches: 11. The CDR3 runs 17 residues. In germline, CDR1 is LGHDT, CDR2 YNNKEL (reference sequence). CDR3 amino acids: CASSQGWDLAGVNEQFF. The CDR3 DNA reads TGTGCCAGCAGCCAAGGTTGGGACTTAGCGGGGGTAAATGAGCAGTTCTTC.

This chain links TRBV6-5 with TRBJ1-1; D is unclear. Germline values: CDR1 MNHEY, CDR2 SVGAGI. The V end was cut by 8 bases, the J end by 7 bases, with 20 bases between. CDR3 length: 14 residues. The CDR3 DNA sequence: TGTGCCAGCTCCACCTGGGGTATCGGTATTGAAGCTTTCTTT. Translating gives CASSTWGIGIEAFF.

This clone was detected many times. V is TRBV6-1 and J is TRBJ2-3; 10 bases are shared with TRBD1. With 3 bases clipped from V and 4 bases from J, the junction kept 7 bases outside the gene matches. CDR1 is MNHNS, CDR2 SASEGT, per germline. This CDR3 comprises 16 residues. CDR3 region: CASSETGGGSADTQYF. The DNA for the CDR3 is TGTGCCAGCAGTGAGACAGGGGGCGGGAGCGCAGATACGCAGTATTTT.

The chain carries TRBV3-1 (or the pseudogene TRBV3-2) and TRBJ1-2; D remains ambiguous. CDR1 and CDR2 from the germline V gene are LGHDT and YNNKEL (reference sequence). The V and J ends lost 4 bases and 4 bases respectively, with 13 bases between them. This CDR3 comprises 14 residues. The CDR3 region is CASSPPQVSYGYTF. As DNA, the CDR3 is TGTGCCAGCAGCCCCCCCCAGGTCAGCTATGGCTACACCTTC.

In its sample, this clone was seen once. J is TRBJ1-2 and V is TRBV28; D is perhaps TRBD1 (6 bases). The CDR3 totals 15 residues. Trimming took off 6 bases at V and 3 bases at J, with 17 bases between the two ends. The germline V gene encodes CDR1 MDHEN and CDR2 SYDVKM. CDR3 nucleotide sequence: TGTGCCAGCAGCGACGACTCAGGGGTGGACTATGGCTACACCTTC. Amino acids: CASSDDSGVDYGYTF.

In this sample, this clone turned up a few times. V is TRBV6-5 and J is TRBJ1-6; TRBD1 matches 7 bases. The J segment lost 8 bases and the V segment lost 6 bases, leaving 4 bases of the junction unmatched. CDR3 length: 13 residues. Germline CDR1 reads MNHEY; CDR2 reads SVGAGI. CDR3 sequence reads: CASSGTVDSPLHF. In DNA form, the CDR3 reads TGTGCCAGCAGCGGGACAGTAGATTCACCCCTCCACTTT.

The V gene is TRBV19, the J gene TRBJ2-5; 8 bases are shared with TRBD1. Germline V gene sequence: CDR1 LNHDA, CDR2 SQIVND (reference sequence). V gave up 8 bases and J gave up 4 bases; unmatched junction bases: 9. The CDR3 is made up of 14 amino acids. For the CDR3, the DNA is TGTGCCAGTGCAGGGGGCTTCTCTGGAGAGACCCAGTACTTC. As protein: CASAGGFSGETQYF.